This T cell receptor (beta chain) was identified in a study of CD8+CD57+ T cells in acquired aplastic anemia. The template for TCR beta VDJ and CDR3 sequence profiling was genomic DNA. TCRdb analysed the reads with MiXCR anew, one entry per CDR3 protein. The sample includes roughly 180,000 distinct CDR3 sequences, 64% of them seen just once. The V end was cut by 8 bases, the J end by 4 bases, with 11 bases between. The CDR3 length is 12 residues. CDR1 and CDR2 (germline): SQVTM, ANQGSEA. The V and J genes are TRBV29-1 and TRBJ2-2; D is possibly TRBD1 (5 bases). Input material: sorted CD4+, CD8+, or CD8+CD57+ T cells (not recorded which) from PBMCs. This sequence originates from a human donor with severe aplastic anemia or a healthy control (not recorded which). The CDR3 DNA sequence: TGCAGCTATTTAAGGGGCACCGGGGAGCTGTTTTTT. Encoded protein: CSYLRGTGELFF.